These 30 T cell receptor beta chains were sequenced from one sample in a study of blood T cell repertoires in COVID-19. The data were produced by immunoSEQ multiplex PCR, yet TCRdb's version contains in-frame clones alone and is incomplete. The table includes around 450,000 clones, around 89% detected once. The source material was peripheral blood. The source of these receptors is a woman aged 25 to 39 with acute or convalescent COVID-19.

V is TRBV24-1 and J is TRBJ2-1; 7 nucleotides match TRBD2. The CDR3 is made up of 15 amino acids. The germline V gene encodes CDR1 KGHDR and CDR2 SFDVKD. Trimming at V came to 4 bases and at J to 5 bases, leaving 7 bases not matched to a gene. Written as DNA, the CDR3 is TGTGCCACCAGTGACCCGGGGGGTCTGAACAATGAGCAGTTCTTC. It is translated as CATSDPGGLNNEQFF.

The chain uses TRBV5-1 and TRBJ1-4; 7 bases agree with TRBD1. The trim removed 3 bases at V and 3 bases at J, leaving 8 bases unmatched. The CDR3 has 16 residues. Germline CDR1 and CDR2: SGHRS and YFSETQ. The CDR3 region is CASSSTGAVANEKLFF. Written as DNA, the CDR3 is TGCGCCAGCAGCTCAACAGGGGCAGTAGCTAATGAAAAACTGTTTTTT. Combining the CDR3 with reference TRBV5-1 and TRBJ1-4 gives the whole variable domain KAGVTQTPRYLIKTRGQQVTLSCSPISGHRSVSWYQQTPGQGLQFLFEYFSETQRNKGNFPGRFSGRQFSNSRSEMNVSTLELGDSALYLCASSSTGAVANEKLFFGSGTQLSVL.

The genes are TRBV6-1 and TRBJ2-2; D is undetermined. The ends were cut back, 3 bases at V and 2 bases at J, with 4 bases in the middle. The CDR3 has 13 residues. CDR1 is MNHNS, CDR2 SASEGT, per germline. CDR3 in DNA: TGTGCCAGCAGTGATCCTAACACCGGGGAGCTGTTTTTT. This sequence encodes CASSDPNTGELFF.

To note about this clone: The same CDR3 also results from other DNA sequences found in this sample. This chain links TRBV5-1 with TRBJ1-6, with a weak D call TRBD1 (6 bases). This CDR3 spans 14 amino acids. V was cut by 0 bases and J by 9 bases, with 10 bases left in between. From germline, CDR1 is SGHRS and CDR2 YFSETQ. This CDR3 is CASSLDRVGSPLHF. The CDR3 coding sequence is TGCGCCAGCAGCTTGGACAGGGTCGGTTCACCCCTCCACTTT.

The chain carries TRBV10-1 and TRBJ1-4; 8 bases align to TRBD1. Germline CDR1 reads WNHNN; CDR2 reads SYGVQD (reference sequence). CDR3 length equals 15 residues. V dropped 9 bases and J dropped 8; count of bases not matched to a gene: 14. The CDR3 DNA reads TGCGCCAGGTCAGCGATACAGGGGGGGAAGGAAAAACTGTTTTTT. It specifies CARSAIQGGKEKLFF.

CDR3 in DNA: TGTGCCAGCAGTTCGGGACAGGGCCTGGTAAACACCATATATTTT. Translated: CASSSGQGLVNTIYF. The rearrangement links TRBV11-3 to TRBJ1-3; 9 bases line up with TRBD1. This CDR3 comprises 15 residues. The germline V gene has CDR1 SGHNT and CDR2 YENEEA. V trimming: 6 bases; J trimming: 6 bases; junction bases outside the gene matches: 9.

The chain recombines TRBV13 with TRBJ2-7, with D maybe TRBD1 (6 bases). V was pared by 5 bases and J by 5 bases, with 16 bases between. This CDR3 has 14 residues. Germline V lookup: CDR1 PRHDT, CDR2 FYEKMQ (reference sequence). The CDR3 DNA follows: TGTGCCAGCAGCCCTACAGGGAACAGCCACGAGCAGTACTTC. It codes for CASSPTGNSHEQYF. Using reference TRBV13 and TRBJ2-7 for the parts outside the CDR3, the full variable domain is AAGVIQSPRHLIKEKRETATLKCYPIPRHDTVYWYQQGPGQDPQFLISFYEKMQSDKGSIPDRFSAQQFSDYHSELNMSSLELGDSALYFCASSPTGNSHEQYFGPGTRLTVT.

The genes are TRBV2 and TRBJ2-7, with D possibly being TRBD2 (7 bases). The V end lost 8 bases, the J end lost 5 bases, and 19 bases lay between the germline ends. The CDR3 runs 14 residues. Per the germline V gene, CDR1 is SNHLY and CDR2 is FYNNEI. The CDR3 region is CASVGGGAAHEQYF. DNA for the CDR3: TGTGCCAGCGTGGGGGGGGGCGCGGCCCACGAGCAGTACTTC. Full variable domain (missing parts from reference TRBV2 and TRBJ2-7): EPEVTQTPSHQVTQMGQEVILRCVPISNHLYFYWYRQILGQKVEFLVSFYNNEISEKSEIFDDQFSVERPDGSNFTLKIRSTKLEDSAMYFCASVGGGAAHEQYFGPGTRLTVT.

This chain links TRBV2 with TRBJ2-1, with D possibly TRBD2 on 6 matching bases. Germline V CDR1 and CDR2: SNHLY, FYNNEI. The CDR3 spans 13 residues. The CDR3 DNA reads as TGTGCAACCAGACGGACTACCTACAATGAGCAGTTCTTC. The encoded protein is CATRRTTYNEQFF.

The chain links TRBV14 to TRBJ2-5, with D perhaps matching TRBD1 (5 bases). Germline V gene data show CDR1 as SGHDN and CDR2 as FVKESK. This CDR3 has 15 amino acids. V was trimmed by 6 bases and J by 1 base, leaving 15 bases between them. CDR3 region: CASSHLRQIQETQYF. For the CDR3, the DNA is TGTGCCAGCAGTCACCTGAGACAGATCCAAGAGACCCAGTACTTC.

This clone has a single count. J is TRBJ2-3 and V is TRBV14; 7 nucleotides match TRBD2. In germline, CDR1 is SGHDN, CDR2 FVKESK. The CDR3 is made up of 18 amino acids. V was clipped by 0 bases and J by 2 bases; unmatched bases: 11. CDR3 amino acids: CASSQDGGWRGYTDTQYF. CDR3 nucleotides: TGTGCCAGCAGCCAAGATGGAGGTTGGCGGGGGTACACAGATACGCAGTATTTT. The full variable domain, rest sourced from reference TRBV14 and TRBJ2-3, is EAGVTQFPSHSVIEKGQTVTLRCDPISGHDNLYWYRRVMGKEIKFLLHFVKESKQDESGMPNNRFLAERTGGTYSTLKVQPAELEDSGVYFCASSQDGGWRGYTDTQYFGPGTRLTVL.

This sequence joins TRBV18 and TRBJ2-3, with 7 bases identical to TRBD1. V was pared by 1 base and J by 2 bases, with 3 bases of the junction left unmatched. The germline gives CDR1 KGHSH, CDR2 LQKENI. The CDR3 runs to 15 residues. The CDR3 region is CASSPRDRYTDTQYF. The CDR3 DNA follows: TGTGCCAGCTCACCACGGGACAGATACACAGATACGCAGTATTTT.

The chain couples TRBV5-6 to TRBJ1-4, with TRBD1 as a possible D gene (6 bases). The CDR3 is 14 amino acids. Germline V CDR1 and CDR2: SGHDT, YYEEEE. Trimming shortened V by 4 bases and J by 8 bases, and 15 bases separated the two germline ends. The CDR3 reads CASSRGARVEKLFF. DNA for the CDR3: TGTGCCAGCAGCCGGGGGGCCAGGGTAGAAAAACTGTTTTTT.

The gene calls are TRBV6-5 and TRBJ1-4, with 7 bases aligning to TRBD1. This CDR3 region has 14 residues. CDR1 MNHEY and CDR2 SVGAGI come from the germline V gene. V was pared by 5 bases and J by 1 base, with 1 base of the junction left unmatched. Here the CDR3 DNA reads TGTGCCAGCAGTCAGGGGGAAACTAATGAAAAACTGTTTTTT. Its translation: CASSQGETNEKLFF.

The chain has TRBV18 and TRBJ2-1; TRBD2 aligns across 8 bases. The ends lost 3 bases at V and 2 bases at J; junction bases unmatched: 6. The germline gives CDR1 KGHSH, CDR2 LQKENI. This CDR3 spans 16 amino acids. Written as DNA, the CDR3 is TGTGCCAGCTCACCTTTGAACGGGGGGGCCTACAATGAGCAGTTCTTC. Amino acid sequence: CASSPLNGGAYNEQFF.

As DNA, the CDR3 is TGTGCCAGCAGCTTTGGAGGGATGGTTAGGGAAAAACTGTTTTTT. As protein: CASSFGGMVREKLFF. The rearrangement links TRBV5-6 to TRBJ1-4; no clear D gene. The length of the CDR3 is 15 residues. Between the trimmed V and J ends, which lost 2 bases and 8 bases, there was a span of 16 bases. Germline-derived CDR1 and CDR2 are SGHDT and YYEEEE.

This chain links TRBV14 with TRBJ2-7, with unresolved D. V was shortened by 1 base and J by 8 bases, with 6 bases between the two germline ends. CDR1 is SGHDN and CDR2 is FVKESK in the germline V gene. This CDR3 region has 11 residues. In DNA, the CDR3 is TGTGCCAGCAGCCAAGGTCTAAAGCAGTACTTC. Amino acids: CASSQGLKQYF.

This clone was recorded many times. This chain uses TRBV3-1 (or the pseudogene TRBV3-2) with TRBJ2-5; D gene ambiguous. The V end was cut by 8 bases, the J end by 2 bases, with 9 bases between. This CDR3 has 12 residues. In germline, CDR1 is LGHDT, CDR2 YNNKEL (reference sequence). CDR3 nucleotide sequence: TGTGCCAGCGCAGGCCTACAAGAGACCCAGTACTTC. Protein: CASAGLQETQYF.

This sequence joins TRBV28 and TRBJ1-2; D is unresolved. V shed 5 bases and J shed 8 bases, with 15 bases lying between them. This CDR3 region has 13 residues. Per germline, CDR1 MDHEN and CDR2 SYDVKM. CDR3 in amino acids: CASSTPSSWGYTF. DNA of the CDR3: TGTGCCAGCAGTACCCCTTCGAGTTGGGGCTACACCTTC.

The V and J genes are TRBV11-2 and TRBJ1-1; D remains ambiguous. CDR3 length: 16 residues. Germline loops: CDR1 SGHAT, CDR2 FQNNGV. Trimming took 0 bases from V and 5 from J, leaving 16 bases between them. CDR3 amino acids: CASSLESGRVWTEAFF. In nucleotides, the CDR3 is TGTGCCAGCAGCTTAGAGTCTGGGAGGGTATGGACTGAAGCTTTCTTT.

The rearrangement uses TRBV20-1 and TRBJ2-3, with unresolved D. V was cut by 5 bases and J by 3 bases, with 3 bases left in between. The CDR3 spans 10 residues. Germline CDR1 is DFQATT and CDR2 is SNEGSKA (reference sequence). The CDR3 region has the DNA TGCAGTGCTTCTACAGATACGCAGTATTTT. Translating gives CSASTDTQYF.

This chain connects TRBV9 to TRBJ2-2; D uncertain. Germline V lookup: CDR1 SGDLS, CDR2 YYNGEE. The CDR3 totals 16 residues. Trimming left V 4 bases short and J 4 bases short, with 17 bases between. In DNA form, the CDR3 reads TGTGCCAGCAGCTCTTCTCCCACGGTCGGCACCGGGGAGCTGTTTTTT. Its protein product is CASSSSPTVGTGELFF.

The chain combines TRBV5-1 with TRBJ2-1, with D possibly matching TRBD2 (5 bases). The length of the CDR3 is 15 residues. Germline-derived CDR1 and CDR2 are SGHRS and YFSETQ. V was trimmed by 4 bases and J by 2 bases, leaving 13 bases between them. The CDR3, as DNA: TGCGCCAGCAGCGAAAAACTAGGCCCCTACAATGAGCAGTTCTTC. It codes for CASSEKLGPYNEQFF.

CDR3 sequence reads: CASSIDRATGELFF. The CDR3 DNA reads TGTGCCAGCAGTATTGACAGGGCCACCGGGGAGCTGTTTTTT. The gene calls are TRBV6-5 and TRBJ2-2; 7 positions agree with TRBD1. Germline CDR1 is MNHEY and CDR2 is SVGAGI. This CDR3 is built from 14 residues. With 5 bases clipped from V and 4 bases from J, the junction kept 4 bases outside the gene matches.

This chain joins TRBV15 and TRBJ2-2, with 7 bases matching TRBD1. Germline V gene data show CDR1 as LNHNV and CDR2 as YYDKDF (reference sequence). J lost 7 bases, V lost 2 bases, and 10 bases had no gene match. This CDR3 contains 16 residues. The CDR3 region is CATSRNLNRGGGELFF. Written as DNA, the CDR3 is TGTGCCACCAGCAGAAACTTAAACAGGGGTGGCGGGGAGCTGTTTTTT.

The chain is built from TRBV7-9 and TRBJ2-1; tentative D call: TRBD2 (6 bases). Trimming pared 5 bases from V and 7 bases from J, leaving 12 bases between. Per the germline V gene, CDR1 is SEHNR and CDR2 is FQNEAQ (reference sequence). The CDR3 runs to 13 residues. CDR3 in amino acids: CASSIGGSNEQFF. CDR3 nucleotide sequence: TGTGCCAGCAGCATCGGGGGTAGTAATGAGCAGTTCTTC.

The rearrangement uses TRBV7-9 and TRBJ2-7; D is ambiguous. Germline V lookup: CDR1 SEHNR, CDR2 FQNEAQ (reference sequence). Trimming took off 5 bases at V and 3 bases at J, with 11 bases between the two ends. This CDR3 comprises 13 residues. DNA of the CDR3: TGTGCCAGCAGCCCGCCAGGCTTCTACGAGCAGTACTTC. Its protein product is CASSPPGFYEQYF.

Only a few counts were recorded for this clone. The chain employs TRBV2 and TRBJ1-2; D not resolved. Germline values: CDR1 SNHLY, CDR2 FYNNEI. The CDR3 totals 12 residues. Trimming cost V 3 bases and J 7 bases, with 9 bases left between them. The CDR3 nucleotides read TGTGCCAGCAGTGATTTGACATTTGGCTACACCTTC. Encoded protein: CASSDLTFGYTF. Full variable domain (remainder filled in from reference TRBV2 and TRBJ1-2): EPEVTQTPSHQVTQMGQEVILRCVPISNHLYFYWYRQILGQKVEFLVSFYNNEISEKSEIFDDQFSVERPDGSNFTLKIRSTKLEDSAMYFCASSDLTFGYTFGSGTRLTVV.

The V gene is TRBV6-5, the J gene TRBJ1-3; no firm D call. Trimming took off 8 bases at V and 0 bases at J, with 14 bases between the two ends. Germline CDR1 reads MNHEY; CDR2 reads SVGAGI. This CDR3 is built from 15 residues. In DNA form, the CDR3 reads TGTGCCAGCCCAGACTATCGGCCCTCTGGAAACACCATATATTTT. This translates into CASPDYRPSGNTIYF.

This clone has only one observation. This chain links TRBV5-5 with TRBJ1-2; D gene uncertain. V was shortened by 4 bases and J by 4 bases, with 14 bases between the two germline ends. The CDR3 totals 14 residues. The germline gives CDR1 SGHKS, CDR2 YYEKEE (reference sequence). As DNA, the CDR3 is TGTGCCAGCAGCCCGGAGGTACAGAGCTATGGCTACACCTTC. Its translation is CASSPEVQSYGYTF.